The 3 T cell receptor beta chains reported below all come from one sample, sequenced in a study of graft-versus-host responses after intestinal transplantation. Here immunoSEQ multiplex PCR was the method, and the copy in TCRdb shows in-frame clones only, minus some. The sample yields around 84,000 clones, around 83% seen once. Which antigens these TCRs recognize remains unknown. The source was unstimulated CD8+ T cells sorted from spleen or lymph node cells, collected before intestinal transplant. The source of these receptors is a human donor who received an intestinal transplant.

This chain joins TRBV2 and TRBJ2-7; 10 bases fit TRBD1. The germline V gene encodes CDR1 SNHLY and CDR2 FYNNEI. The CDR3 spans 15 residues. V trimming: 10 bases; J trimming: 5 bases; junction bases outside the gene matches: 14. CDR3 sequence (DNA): TGTGCCACCCGGTGGTGGGACAGGGGTAGGGACGAGCAGTACTTC. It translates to CATRWWDRGRDEQYF.

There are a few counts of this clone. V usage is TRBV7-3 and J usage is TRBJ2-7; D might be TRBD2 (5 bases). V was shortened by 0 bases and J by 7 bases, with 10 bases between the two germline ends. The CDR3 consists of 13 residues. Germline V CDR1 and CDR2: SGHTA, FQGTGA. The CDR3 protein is CASSLTGSGEQYF. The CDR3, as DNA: TGTGCCAGCAGCTTAACGGGTTCGGGGGAGCAGTACTTC. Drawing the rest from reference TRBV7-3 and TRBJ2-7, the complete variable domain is GAGVSQTPSNKVTEKGKYVELRCDPISGHTALYWYRQSLGQGPEFLIYFQGTGAADDSGLPNDRFFAVRPEGSVSTLKIQRTERGDSAVYLCASSLTGSGEQYFGPGTRLTVT.

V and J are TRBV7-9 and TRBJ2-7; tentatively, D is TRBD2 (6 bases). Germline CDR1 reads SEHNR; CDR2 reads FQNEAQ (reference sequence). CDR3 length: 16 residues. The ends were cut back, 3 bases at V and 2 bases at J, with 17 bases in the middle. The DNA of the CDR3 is TGTGCCAGCAGCTTCCCGTGGAGGGGAAACCCCTACGAGCAGTACTTC. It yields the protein CASSFPWRGNPYEQYF. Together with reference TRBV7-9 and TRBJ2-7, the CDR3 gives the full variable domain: DTGVSQNPRHKITKRGQNVTFRCDPISEHNRLYWYRQTLGQGPEFLTYFQNEAQLEKSRLLSDRFSAERPKGSFSTLEIQRTEQGDSAMYLCASSFPWRGNPYEQYFGPGTRLTVT.